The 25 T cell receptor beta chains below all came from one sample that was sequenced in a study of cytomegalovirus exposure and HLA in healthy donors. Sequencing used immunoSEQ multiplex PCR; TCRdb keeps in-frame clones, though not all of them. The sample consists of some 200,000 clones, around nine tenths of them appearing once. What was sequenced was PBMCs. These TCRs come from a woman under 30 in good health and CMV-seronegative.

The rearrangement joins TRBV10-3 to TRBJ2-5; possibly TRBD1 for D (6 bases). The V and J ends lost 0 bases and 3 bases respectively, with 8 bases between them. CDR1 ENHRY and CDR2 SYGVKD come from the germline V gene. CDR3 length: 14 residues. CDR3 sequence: CAISESRTEETQYF. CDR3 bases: TGTGCCATCAGTGAGTCGAGGACAGAAGAGACCCAGTACTTC.

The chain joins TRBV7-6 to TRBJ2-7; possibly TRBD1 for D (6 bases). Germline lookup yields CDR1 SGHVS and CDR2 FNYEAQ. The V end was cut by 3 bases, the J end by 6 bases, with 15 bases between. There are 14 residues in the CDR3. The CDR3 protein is CASSFIPTGSEQYF. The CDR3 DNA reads TGTGCCAGCAGCTTCATTCCAACAGGGAGCGAGCAGTACTTC.

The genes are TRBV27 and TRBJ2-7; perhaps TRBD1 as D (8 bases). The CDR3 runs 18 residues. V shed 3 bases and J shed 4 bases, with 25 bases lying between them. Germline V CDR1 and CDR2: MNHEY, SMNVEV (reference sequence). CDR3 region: CASSFGRLGTGHLYEQYF. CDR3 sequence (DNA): TGTGCCAGCAGTTTCGGGAGGCTCGGGACAGGTCATTTATACGAGCAGTACTTC.

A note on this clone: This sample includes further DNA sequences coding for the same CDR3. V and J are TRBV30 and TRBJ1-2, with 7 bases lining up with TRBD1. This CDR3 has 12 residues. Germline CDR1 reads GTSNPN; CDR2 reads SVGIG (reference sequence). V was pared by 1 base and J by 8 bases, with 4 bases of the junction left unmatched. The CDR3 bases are TGTGCCTGGAGTGGGACAGGAAACGGCTACACCTTC. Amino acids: CAWSGTGNGYTF.

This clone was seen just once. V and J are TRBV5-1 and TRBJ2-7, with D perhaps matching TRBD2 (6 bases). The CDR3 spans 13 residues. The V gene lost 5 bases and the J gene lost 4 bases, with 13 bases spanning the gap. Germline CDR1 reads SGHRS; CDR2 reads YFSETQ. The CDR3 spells CASREGLQYEQYF. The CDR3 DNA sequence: TGCGCCAGCAGGGAGGGATTACAATACGAGCAGTACTTC.

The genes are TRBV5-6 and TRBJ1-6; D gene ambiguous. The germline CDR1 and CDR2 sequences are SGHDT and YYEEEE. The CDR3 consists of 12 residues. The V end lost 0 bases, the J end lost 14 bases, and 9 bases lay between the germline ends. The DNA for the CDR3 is TGTGCCAGCAGCTTGGGGCGGCGGACCCTCCACTTT. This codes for CASSLGRRTLHF.

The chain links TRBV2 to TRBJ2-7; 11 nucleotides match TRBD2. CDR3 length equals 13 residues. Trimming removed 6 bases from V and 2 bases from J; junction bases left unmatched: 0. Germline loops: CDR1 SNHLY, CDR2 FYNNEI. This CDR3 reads CASRTSGTYEQYF. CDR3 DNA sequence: TGTGCCAGCAGGACTAGCGGGACCTACGAGCAGTACTTC.

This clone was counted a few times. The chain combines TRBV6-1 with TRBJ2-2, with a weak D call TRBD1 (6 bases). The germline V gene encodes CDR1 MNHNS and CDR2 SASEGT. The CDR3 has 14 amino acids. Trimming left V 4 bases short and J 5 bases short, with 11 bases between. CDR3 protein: CASSGQVQTGELFF. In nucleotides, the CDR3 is TGTGCCAGCAGTGGACAGGTGCAGACCGGGGAGCTGTTTTTT.

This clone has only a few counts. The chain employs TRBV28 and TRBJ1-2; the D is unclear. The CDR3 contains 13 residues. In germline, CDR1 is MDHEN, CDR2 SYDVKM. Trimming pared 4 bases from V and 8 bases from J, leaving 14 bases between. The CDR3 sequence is CASSYGRRRGYTF. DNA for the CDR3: TGTGCCAGCAGTTACGGCAGGCGTCGGGGCTACACCTTC.

Here the CDR3 DNA reads TGTGCCAGTAGTATGGGGTCAGGGACTCGGGAGACCCAGTACTTC. It codes for CASSMGSGTRETQYF. The V call is TRBV19, the J call TRBJ2-5, with TRBD2 as a possible D gene (6 bases). Germline V CDR1 and CDR2: LNHDA, SQIVND (reference sequence). The V end lost 3 bases, the J end lost 5 bases, and 16 bases lay between the germline ends. The CDR3 is made up of 15 amino acids.

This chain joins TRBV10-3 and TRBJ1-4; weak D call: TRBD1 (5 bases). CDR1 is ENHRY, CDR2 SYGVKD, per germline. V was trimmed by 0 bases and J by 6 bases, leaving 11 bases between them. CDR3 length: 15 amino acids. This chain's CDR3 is CAISESSTGYEKLFF. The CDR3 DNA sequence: TGTGCCATCAGTGAGTCGTCCACAGGCTATGAAAAACTGTTTTTT.

The CDR3 bases are TGCGCCAGCAGCCAATTCCAGGGAGAGACCCAGTACTTC. This sequence encodes CASSQFQGETQYF. The rearrangement uses TRBV4-1 and TRBJ2-5; D perhaps matches TRBD1 (5 bases). In germline, CDR1 is MGHRA, CDR2 YSYEKL. The length of the CDR3 is 13 residues. Trimming removed 2 bases from V and 4 bases from J, with 8 bases in between.

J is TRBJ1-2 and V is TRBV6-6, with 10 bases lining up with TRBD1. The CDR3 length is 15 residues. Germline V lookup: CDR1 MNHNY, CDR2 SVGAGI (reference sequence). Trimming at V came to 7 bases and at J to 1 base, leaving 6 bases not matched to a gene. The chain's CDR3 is CASTGTGDFNYGYTF. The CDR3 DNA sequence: TGTGCCAGCACCGGGACAGGGGACTTTAACTATGGCTACACCTTC.

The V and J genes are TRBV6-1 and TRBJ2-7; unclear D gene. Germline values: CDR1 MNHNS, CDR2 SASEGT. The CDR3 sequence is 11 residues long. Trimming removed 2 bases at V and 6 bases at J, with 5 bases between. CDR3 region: CASSEIREQYF. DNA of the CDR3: TGTGCCAGCAGTGAAATCCGCGAGCAGTACTTC.

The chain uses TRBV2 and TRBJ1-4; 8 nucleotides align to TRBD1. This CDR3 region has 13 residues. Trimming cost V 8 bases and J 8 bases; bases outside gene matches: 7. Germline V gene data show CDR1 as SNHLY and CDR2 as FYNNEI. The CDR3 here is CASVGQGIEKLFF. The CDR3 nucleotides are TGTGCCAGCGTTGGACAGGGAATAGAAAAACTGTTTTTT.

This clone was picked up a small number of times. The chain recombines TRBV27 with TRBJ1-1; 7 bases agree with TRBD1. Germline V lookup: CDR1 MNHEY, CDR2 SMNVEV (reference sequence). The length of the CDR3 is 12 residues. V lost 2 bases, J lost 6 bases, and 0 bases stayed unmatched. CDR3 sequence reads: CASSLQGAEAFF. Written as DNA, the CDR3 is TGTGCCAGCAGTTTACAGGGGGCTGAAGCTTTCTTT.

The CDR3 here is CASSGGRGRSGQSTDTQYF. DNA for the CDR3: TGCGCCAGCAGCGGGGGACGCGGGAGGTCCGGACAAAGCACAGATACGCAGTATTTT. This chain connects TRBV5-1 to TRBJ2-3, with 8 nucleotides matching TRBD2. The CDR3 covers 19 residues. V was clipped by 4 bases and J by 0 bases; unmatched bases: 16. Germline-derived CDR1 and CDR2 are SGHRS and YFSETQ.

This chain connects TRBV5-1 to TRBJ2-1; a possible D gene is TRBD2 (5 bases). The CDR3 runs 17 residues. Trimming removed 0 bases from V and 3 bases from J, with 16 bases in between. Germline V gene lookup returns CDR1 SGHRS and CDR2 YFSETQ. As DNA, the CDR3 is TGCGCCAGCAGCTTGGTTCGGACCCGGAGGTTCTACAATGAGCAGTTCTTC. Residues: CASSLVRTRRFYNEQFF.

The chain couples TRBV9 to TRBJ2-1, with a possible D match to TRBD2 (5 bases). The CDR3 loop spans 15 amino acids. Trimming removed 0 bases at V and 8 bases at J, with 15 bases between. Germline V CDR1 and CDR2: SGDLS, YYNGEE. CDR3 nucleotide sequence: TGTGCCAGCAGCGTAGCAGAGGGCCAGCTGGATGAGCAGTTCTTC. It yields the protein CASSVAEGQLDEQFF.

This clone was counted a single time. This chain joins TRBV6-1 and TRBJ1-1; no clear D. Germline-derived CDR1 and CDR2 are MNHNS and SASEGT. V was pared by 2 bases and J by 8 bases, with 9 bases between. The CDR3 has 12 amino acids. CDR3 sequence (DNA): TGTGCCAGCAGTGAACTTTACTCCGAAGCTTTCTTT. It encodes CASSELYSEAFF.

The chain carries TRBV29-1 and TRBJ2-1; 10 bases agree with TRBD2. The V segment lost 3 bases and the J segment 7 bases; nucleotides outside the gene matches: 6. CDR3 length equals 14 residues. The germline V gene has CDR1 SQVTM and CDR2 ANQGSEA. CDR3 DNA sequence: TGCAGCGTTGATCAACTAGCGGGAAGGAATGAGCAGTTCTTC. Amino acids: CSVDQLAGRNEQFF.

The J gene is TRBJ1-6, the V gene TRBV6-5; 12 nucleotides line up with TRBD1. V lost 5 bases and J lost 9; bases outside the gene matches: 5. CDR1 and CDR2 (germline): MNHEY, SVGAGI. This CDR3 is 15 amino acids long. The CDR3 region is CASSGDRGRSSPLHF. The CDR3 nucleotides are TGTGCCAGCAGTGGGGACAGGGGGCGAAGTTCACCCCTCCACTTT.

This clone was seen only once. In DNA, the CDR3 is TGTGCCAGTAGTATATTGTCCGGAGGCACAGATACGCAGTATTTT. As protein: CASSILSGGTDTQYF. The chain has TRBV19 and TRBJ2-3; the D is unclear. Trimming shortened V by 2 bases and J by 1 base, and 10 bases separated the two germline ends. The CDR3 sequence is 15 residues long. CDR1 is LNHDA, CDR2 SQIVND, per germline (reference sequence).

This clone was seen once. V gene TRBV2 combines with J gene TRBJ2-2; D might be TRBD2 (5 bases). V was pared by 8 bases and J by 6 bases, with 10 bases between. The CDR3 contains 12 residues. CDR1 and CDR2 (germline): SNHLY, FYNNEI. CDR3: CASPRGSGELFF. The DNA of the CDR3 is TGTGCCAGCCCTCGGGGTTCCGGGGAGCTGTTTTTT.

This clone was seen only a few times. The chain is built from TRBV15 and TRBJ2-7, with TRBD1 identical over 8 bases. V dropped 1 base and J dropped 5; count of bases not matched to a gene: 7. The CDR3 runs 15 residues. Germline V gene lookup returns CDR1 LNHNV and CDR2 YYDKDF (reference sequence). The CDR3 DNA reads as TGTGCCACCAGCAGAGGTGAGGGACAGGTAGACGAGCAGTACTTC. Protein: CATSRGEGQVDEQYF. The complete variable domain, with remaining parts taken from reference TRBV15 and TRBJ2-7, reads DAMVIQNPRYQVTQFGKPVTLSCSQTLNHNVMYWYQQKSSQAPKLLFHYYDKDFNNEADTPDNFQSRRPNTSFCFLDIRSPGLGDTAMYLCATSRGEGQVDEQYFGPGTRLTVT.